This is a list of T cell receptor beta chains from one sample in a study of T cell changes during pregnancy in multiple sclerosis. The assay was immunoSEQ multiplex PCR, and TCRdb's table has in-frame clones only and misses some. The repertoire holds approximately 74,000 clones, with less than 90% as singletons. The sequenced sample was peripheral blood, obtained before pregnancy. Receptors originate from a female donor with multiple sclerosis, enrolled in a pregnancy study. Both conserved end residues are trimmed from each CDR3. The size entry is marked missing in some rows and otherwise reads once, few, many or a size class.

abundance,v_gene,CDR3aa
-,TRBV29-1,SFSAGGSGANVLT
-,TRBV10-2,ASSVGQGNGYT
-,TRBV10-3,AISDPLQSSGDGYT
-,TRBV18,ASSPPERDPLDNEQF
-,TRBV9,ASSVAPSGTQY
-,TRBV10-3,AISESGTSGRGNSYNEQF
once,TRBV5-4,ASSTTTDSLAKNIQY
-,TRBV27,ASRRGGDYGYT
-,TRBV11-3,ASSLNSPGTGGEQY
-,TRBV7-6,ASSSMTSGSIGEQF
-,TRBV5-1,ASSLDRGLDTGELF
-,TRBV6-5,ASSGQRNDNEQF
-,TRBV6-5,ASSHGQLNYEQY
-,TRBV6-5,ASSQGQVNEQF
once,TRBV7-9,ASSLAAEAEAF
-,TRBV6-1,ASSETKYTIY
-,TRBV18,ASSLAGGPTDTQY